The next 9 T cell receptor beta chains were all read from a single sample in a study of control samples from healthy donors and cancer patients. The table came from immunoSEQ multiplex PCR; TCRdb's copy has only in-frame clones and leaves some out. The data contain 170,000 or so clones, about nine tenths of them singletons. The sample was blood. These receptors were obtained from a woman aged 40 to 50 in good health.

This sequence joins TRBV7-3 and TRBJ1-2; 7 bases fit TRBD1. The length of the CDR3 is 15 residues. J lost 0 bases, V lost 2 bases, and 3 bases had no gene match. Germline loops: CDR1 SGHTA, CDR2 FQGTGA. The CDR3 spells CASSLSGTANYGYTF. CDR3 nucleotides: TGTGCCAGCAGCTTATCCGGGACAGCTAACTATGGCTACACCTTC.

The chain uses TRBV6-2 or TRBV6-3 and TRBJ1-2, with D possibly being TRBD1 (5 bases). The CDR3 length is 15 residues. The ends were cut back, 2 bases at V and 3 bases at J, with 13 bases in the middle. Per germline, CDR1 MNHEY and CDR2 SVGEGT. The CDR3 nucleotides read TGTGCCAGCAGTTACCCCCAGAGGGGTCACTATGGCTACACCTTC. The encoded protein is CASSYPQRGHYGYTF.

V is TRBV11-2 and J is TRBJ1-6; no clear D gene. CDR1 and CDR2 from the germline V gene are SGHAT and FQNNGV. V lost 5 bases and J 7 bases, leaving 12 bases between the germline ends. The CDR3 has 14 residues. CDR3 sequence: CASSHHDGNSPLHF. In DNA form, the CDR3 reads TGTGCCAGCAGCCACCATGACGGGAATTCACCCCTCCACTTT.

The chain employs TRBV3-1 (or the pseudogene TRBV3-2) and TRBJ2-3, with 8 bases that match TRBD2. Germline trimming cut 6 bases from V and 5 bases from J; bases unmatched to any gene: 10. Germline loops: CDR1 LGHDT, CDR2 YNNKEL (reference sequence). CDR3 size: 15 residues. CDR3 bases: TGTGCCAGCAGTATGATTAGCGGGGCCCTAGATACGCAGTATTTT. Amino acid sequence: CASSMISGALDTQYF.

The rearrangement joins TRBV7-8 to TRBJ2-7; D is possibly TRBD2 (6 bases). The V gene lost 2 bases and the J gene lost 2 bases, with 7 bases spanning the gap. Germline CDR1 reads SGHVS; CDR2 reads FQNEAQ. The CDR3 consists of 13 residues. In DNA, the CDR3 is TGTGCCAGCAGCTTAAGGACTACCTACGAGCAGTACTTC. As protein: CASSLRTTYEQYF.

The chain links TRBV7-6 to TRBJ2-7; TRBD2 might be the D (5 bases). From germline, CDR1 is SGHVS and CDR2 FNYEAQ. CDR3 length: 14 residues. The germline V and J ends were trimmed by 4 bases and 2 bases, with 12 bases remaining between them. The chain's CDR3 is CASSSGLSTYEQYF. The CDR3 DNA sequence: TGTGCCAGCAGCTCAGGACTGTCAACCTACGAGCAGTACTTC.

This clone was observed a single time. The V and J genes are TRBV9 and TRBJ2-3; D is undetermined. The CDR3 consists of 15 residues. Germline CDR1 and CDR2: SGDLS and YYNGEE. The V end lost 0 bases, the J end lost 2 bases, and 10 bases lay between the germline ends. The CDR3 region is CASSVGSQTTDTQYF. The CDR3 DNA is TGTGCCAGCAGCGTAGGCTCTCAAACCACAGATACGCAGTATTTT.

This clone has more than one count but fewer than ten. The chain couples TRBV7-9 to TRBJ1-1, with no clear D. This CDR3 contains 15 residues. Germline V gene lookup returns CDR1 SEHNR and CDR2 FQNEAQ (reference sequence). V was cut by 3 bases and J by 1 base, with 12 bases left in between. The CDR3 region is CASSFGGSGNTEAFF. In nucleotides, the CDR3 is TGTGCCAGCAGCTTTGGTGGGTCAGGGAACACTGAAGCTTTCTTT.

This rearrangement joins TRBV5-1 to TRBJ1-1, with TRBD1 matching 7 bases. The CDR3 covers 15 residues. The J segment lost 4 bases and the V segment lost 0 bases, leaving 6 bases of the junction unmatched. The germline gives CDR1 SGHRS, CDR2 YFSETQ. DNA of the CDR3: TGCGCCAGCAGCTTGGAGGGGGCGGTGGGCACTGAAGCTTTCTTT. Translating gives CASSLEGAVGTEAFF.